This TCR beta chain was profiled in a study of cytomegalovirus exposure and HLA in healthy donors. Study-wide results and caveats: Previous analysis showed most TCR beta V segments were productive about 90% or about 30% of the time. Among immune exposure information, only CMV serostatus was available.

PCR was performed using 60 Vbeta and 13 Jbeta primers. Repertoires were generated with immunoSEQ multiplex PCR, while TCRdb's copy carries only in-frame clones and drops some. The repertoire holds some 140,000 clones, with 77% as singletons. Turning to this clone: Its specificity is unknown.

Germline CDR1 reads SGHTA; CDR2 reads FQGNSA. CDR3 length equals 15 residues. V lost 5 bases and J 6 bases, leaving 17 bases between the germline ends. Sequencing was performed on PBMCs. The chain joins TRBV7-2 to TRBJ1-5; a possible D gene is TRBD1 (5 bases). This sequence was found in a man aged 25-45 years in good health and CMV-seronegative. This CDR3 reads CASSTNGGGPQPQHF. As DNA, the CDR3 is TGTGCCAGCAGCACGAACGGCGGGGGACCTCAGCCCCAGCATTTT.